These 16 T cell receptor beta chains were all obtained from the same sample, sequenced in a study of T cells in Graves' hyperthyroidism and ophthalmopathy. Researchers amplified the TCR beta CDR3 regions from RNA transcripts. The primer set for the first-round RT-PCR of the TCR CDR3 was HTBI. One entry per CDR3 protein, called by TCRdb with MiXCR from the multiplex PCR reads. The sample carries roughly 180,000 distinct CDR3 sequences, about 9.4% recorded once. Sequencing was carried out using blood. The receptors come from a woman aged 18-29 years with Graves' hyperthyroidism that later progressed to Graves' ophthalmopathy.

This clonotype came up many times. The chain joins TRBV6-1 to TRBJ2-1, with unresolved D. Germline CDR1 MNHNS, CDR2 SASEGT. There are 15 residues in the CDR3. V lost 1 base and J lost 4, with 11 bases in between. The CDR3 DNA reads TGTGCCAGCAGTGAAGGGATAAACCAATACAATGAGCAGTTCTTC. Protein sequence: CASSEGINQYNEQFF.

This clonotype was seen at least ten times. V gene TRBV7-3 combines with J gene TRBJ1-2; D call uncertain. Trimming cost V 0 bases and J 14 bases, with 10 bases left between them. Per germline, CDR1 SGHTA and CDR2 FQGTGA. The CDR3 has 11 amino acids. The CDR3 reads CASSLTLRGTF. The DNA of the CDR3 is TGTGCCAGCAGCTTAACTCTCAGAGGAACCTTC.

This clonotype was observed many times. The rearrangement joins TRBV9 to TRBJ2-5, with 7 positions matching TRBD1. The germline V gene has CDR1 SGDLS and CDR2 YYNGEE. This CDR3 has 17 amino acids. V lost 0 bases to trimming and J lost 2 bases; unmatched junction nucleotides: 10. CDR3 nucleotide sequence: TGTGCCAGCAGCGTAGAGGCGCGAGGGGGCCTACAAGAGACCCAGTACTTC. Protein: CASSVEARGGLQETQYF.

This clonotype has more than one count but fewer than ten. This chain connects TRBV15 to TRBJ1-3; 10 bases map to TRBD1. Losses at the gene ends were 3 bases for V and 4 bases for J; bases not matched to a gene: 6. The germline gives CDR1 LNHNV, CDR2 YYDKDF (reference sequence). CDR3 size: 16 residues. CDR3 residues: CATSSDRGQGGNTIYF. The CDR3 coding sequence is TGTGCCACCAGCAGCGACAGGGGGCAAGGAGGAAACACCATATATTTT.

On this clonotype itself: This could be a read error, since a much larger clone is one nucleotide away. V and J are TRBV20-1 and TRBJ2-2, with 7 bases aligning to TRBD2. The ends lost 0 bases at V and 6 bases at J; junction bases unmatched: 4. Per germline, CDR1 DFQATT and CDR2 SNEGSKA (reference sequence). This CDR3 contains 14 residues. CDR3 loop: CSAREGGSAGELFF. The CDR3 DNA follows: TGCAGTGCTAGAGAGGGGGGGAGCGCCGGGGAGCTGTTTTTT.

V and J are TRBV18 and TRBJ1-5; tentative D call: TRBD1 (5 bases). Germline CDR1 and CDR2: KGHSH and LQKENI. V was clipped by 3 bases and J by 3 bases, with 9 bases between them. This CDR3 spans 14 amino acids. This chain's CDR3 is CASSPSGDNQPQHF. CDR3 coding DNA: TGTGCCAGCTCACCCTCGGGGGACAATCAGCCCCAGCATTTT.

With respect to this clonotype: Here the CDR3 omits its conserved ending phenylalanine or tryptophan, so a read error is the likely source. The chain is built from TRBV28 and TRBJ1-5; 8 bases align to TRBD1. The CDR3 covers 14 residues. Per germline, CDR1 MDHEN and CDR2 SYDVKM. The junction had 1 base not matched to a gene; V was cut back by 4 bases and J by 2 bases. CDR3 in amino acids: CASSSTGGNQPQHL. The CDR3 nucleotides read TGTGCCAGCAGTTCGACAGGGGGCAATCAGCCCCAGCATCTT.

Many counts were recorded for this clonotype. This chain joins TRBV6-5 and TRBJ1-6; D perhaps matches TRBD1 (5 bases). Germline-derived CDR1 and CDR2 are MNHEY and SVGAGI. The V gene lost 0 bases and the J gene lost 6 bases, with 12 bases spanning the gap. CDR3 length: 16 amino acids. The CDR3: CASSYSFAGRNSPLHF. CDR3 DNA sequence: TGTGCCAGCAGTTACTCGTTTGCAGGGCGTAATTCACCCCTCCACTTT.

This clonotype was recorded at least ten times. The V and J genes are TRBV29-1 and TRBJ1-1; TRBD1 might be the D (5 bases). The CDR3 covers 13 residues. Germline-derived CDR1 and CDR2 are SQVTM and ANQGSEA. V was trimmed by 4 bases and J by 4 bases, leaving 13 bases between them. The CDR3 here is CSVAGVRGTEAFF. Written as DNA, the CDR3 is TGCAGCGTTGCGGGGGTGAGGGGCACTGAAGCTTTCTTT.

The chain recombines TRBV5-6 with TRBJ1-2; D remains ambiguous. The V gene lost 1 base and the J gene lost 5 bases, with 15 bases spanning the gap. The CDR3 spans 15 residues. Germline V gene sequence: CDR1 SGHDT, CDR2 YYEEEE. The CDR3: CASSLWRSYDYGYTF. In nucleotides, the CDR3 is TGTGCCAGCAGCTTGTGGCGCAGTTACGATTATGGCTACACCTTC.

This clonotype was observed many times. The rearrangement links TRBV29-1 to TRBJ2-1; D is undetermined. The germline gives CDR1 SQVTM, CDR2 ANQGSEA. The CDR3 is 14 amino acids. V gave up 5 bases and J gave up 7 bases, with 18 bases separating them. The CDR3 sequence is CSVPRDWVGNEQFF. The CDR3 region has the DNA TGCAGCGTTCCTAGAGACTGGGTGGGGAATGAGCAGTTCTTC.

This clonotype was detected only a few times. The chain employs TRBV4-1 and TRBJ2-6; no firm D call. Looked up from germline, CDR1 is MGHRA and CDR2 is YSYEKL. Deletions cut 1 base from V and 0 bases from J, with 10 bases between. CDR3 size: 17 residues. The CDR3 reads CASSQGIIRSGANVLTF. The CDR3 DNA reads TGCGCCAGCAGCCAAGGTATAATCCGCTCTGGGGCCAACGTCCTGACTTTC.

The sample holds many counts of this clonotype. In DNA, the CDR3 is TGTGCCAGCAGCTCACAGGACAGGCCCCACAATGAGCAGTTCTTC. Translated, it gives CASSSQDRPHNEQFF. The chain combines TRBV7-9 with TRBJ2-1; 7 positions agree with TRBD1. The CDR3 spans 15 residues. Germline trimming cut 4 bases from V and 5 bases from J; bases unmatched to any gene: 8. Germline CDR1 SEHNR, CDR2 FQNEAQ (reference sequence).

This clonotype appeared many times. The chain recombines TRBV20-1 with TRBJ2-5; no reliable D call. The CDR3 spans 12 residues. The V end was cut by 3 bases, the J end by 2 bases, with 7 bases between. Germline CDR1 DFQATT, CDR2 SNEGSKA (reference sequence). The CDR3 DNA reads as TGCAGTGCTAGGACTTTTCAAGAGACCCAGTACTTC. As protein: CSARTFQETQYF.

Ten or more counts support this clonotype. As DNA, the CDR3 is TGTGCCAGCAGCCAAGGGCAGGGATTAATGGAGACCCAGTACTTC. Translated: CASSQGQGLMETQYF. The chain couples TRBV3-1 to TRBJ2-5; D may be TRBD1 (5 bases). CDR1 is LGHDT and CDR2 is YNNKEL in the germline V gene (reference sequence). This CDR3 region has 15 residues. Trimming took 1 base from V and 5 from J, leaving 14 bases between them.

This clonotype showed up many times. This chain's CDR3 is CATSPRRTSADTQYF. CDR3 coding DNA: TGTGCCACCAGCCCCCGTCGGACTTCGGCAGATACGCAGTATTTT. This chain connects TRBV15 to TRBJ2-3, with D perhaps TRBD2 (5 bases). Germline CDR1 reads LNHNV; CDR2 reads YYDKDF (reference sequence). Trimming stripped 5 bases from V and 4 bases from J, with 16 bases between. CDR3 length: 15 amino acids.